A single sample gave rise to the 5 T cell receptor beta chains below, sequenced in a study of radiotherapy plus CTLA-4 blockade in lung cancer. Using immunoSEQ multiplex PCR, the repertoire was profiled, and TCRdb retains in-frame clones only, with some absent. In the table there are 75,000 to 100,000 clones, 82% of which are singletons. Sequenced material: peripheral blood, taken from a patient treated with radiotherapy plus ipilimumab. Receptors originate from a human donor with non-small cell lung cancer who had a partial response to radiotherapy plus ipilimumab.

CDR3 DNA: TGTGCCAGCAGTGAAGACACAGCCAAAAACATTCAGTACTTC. This encodes CASSEDTAKNIQYF. The V gene is TRBV2, the J gene TRBJ2-4, with no clear D. V was pared by 1 base and J by 0 bases, with 4 bases between. CDR3 length: 14 amino acids. Germline V gene lookup returns CDR1 SNHLY and CDR2 FYNNEI. Using reference TRBV2 and TRBJ2-4 for the parts outside the CDR3, the full variable domain is EPEVTQTPSHQVTQMGQEVILRCVPISNHLYFYWYRQILGQKVEFLVSFYNNEISEKSEIFDDQFSVERPDGSNFTLKIRSTKLEDSAMYFCASSEDTAKNIQYFGAGTRLSVL.

The J gene is TRBJ1-1, the V gene TRBV6-6; TRBD1 aligns across 8 bases. Germline CDR1 MNHNY, CDR2 SVGAGI (reference sequence). V lost 1 base and J lost 6; bases outside the gene matches: 10. This CDR3 region has 16 residues. CDR3 bases: TGTGCCAGCAGTTACTTCCCGACAGGGGATAGCGCTGAAGCTTTCTTT. Protein: CASSYFPTGDSAEAFF.

A word on this clone: In the same sample, other DNA sequences code for this CDR3. This chain joins TRBV9 and TRBJ2-3; TRBD2 matches 7 bases. CDR1 SGDLS and CDR2 YYNGEE come from the germline V gene. The CDR3 loop spans 15 amino acids. J lost 1 base, V lost 2 bases, and 4 bases had no gene match. Here the CDR3 DNA reads TGTGCCAGCAGCGTGAGCGGGATCGGCACAGATACGCAGTATTTT. Its translation is CASSVSGIGTDTQYF.

The chain joins TRBV28 to TRBJ2-5, with D perhaps matching TRBD2 (5 bases). The germline V and J ends were trimmed by 2 bases and 9 bases, with 10 bases remaining between them. CDR3 length: 12 amino acids. The V gene's germline CDR1 is MDHEN and CDR2 SYDVKM. The CDR3 sequence is CASSLRASSQYF. CDR3 nucleotide sequence: TGTGCCAGCAGTTTAAGAGCTAGCTCCCAGTACTTC.

The chain couples TRBV6-1 to TRBJ2-5, with D perhaps matching TRBD2 (6 bases). The end of the DNA fits TRBJ2-7 better, so the J call may be wrong. The germline V gene encodes CDR1 MNHNS and CDR2 SASEGT. The CDR3 has 12 amino acids. CDR3 DNA: TGTGCCAGCAGGGGACTTCGTTACGAGCAGTACTTC. Protein sequence: CASRGLRYEQYF.